A single TCR beta chain is shown here with its context. Use of 60 Vbeta and 13 Jbeta primers characterized the PCR. Generated by immunoSEQ multiplex PCR, the TCRdb table keeps only in-frame clones and is missing some. The sample has over 150,000 clones; 77% are singletons. This sample is part of a study of cytomegalovirus exposure and HLA in healthy donors. J was trimmed by 4 bases and V by 0 bases; bases with no gene match: 3. The CDR3 consists of 15 residues. Germline V gives CDR1 SNHLY, CDR2 FYNNEI. The chain combines TRBV2 with TRBJ1-3; 7 nucleotides agree with TRBD1. The sequencing input was PBMCs. The TCR sequence derives from a woman aged 55-70 years in good health and CMV-seropositive. The CDR3 DNA follows: TGTGCCAGCAGTGAAGCTGAGACAGGGGGAAACACCATATATTTT. Translating it yields CASSEAETGGNTIYF. Full variable domain (rest looked up from reference TRBV2 and TRBJ1-3): EPEVTQTPSHQVTQMGQEVILRCVPISNHLYFYWYRQILGQKVEFLVSFYNNEISEKSEIFDDQFSVERPDGSNFTLKIRSTKLEDSAMYFCASSEAETGGNTIYFGEGSWLTVV.